This T cell receptor (beta chain) was sequenced in a study of T-cell memory formation after mild COVID-19. Background on the study: TCR clusters showed largely donor specificity.

General observations from the study: Contracting CD4+ clones lay largely in CM and EM, with CD8+ ones residing in EMRA. The pre-infection memory compartment contained some responding clones, suggesting cross-reactive memory joined.

TCR alpha and TCR beta cDNA libraries with sample barcodes and UMIs came from 5'RACE using constant-segment primers. TCRdb reprocessed the 5' RACE reads with MiXCR, giving one entry per CDR3 protein. This sample has 110,000 to 150,000 distinct CDR3 sequences, with 20% to 25% found just once. With respect to this clonotype: Its specificity is unknown.

The CDR3 length is 16 residues. Germline V gene data show CDR1 as MGHRA and CDR2 as YSYEKL. Unmatched junction bases numbered 7, after V lost 0 bases and J lost 4 bases. Material for sequencing was PBMCs or a T cell subset sorted from them (not recorded which). The clonotype comes from an adult woman who had mild COVID-19 (a few samples of this study predate the infection). Cell type and time point are not known. This chain connects TRBV4-1 to TRBJ2-7; TRBD1 matches 9 bases. Written as DNA, the CDR3 is TGCGCCAGCAGCCAAGATAAGACAGGGGGGGGATACGAGCAGTACTTC. It encodes CASSQDKTGGGYEQYF.